This entry concerns a single T cell receptor (beta chain). This sample is drawn from a study of control samples from healthy donors and cancer patients. Profiled with immunoSEQ multiplex PCR; TCRdb holds only in-frame clones, not every one. The data contain fewer than 500,000 clones, over 75% of them singletons. Sequencing input: PBMCs. This receptor was taken from a man aged 40-49 years with head and neck cancer.

The DNA for the CDR3 is TGTGCCAGCAGCTCCCCGGGGGGGGCAGATAACTATGGCTACACCTTC. Its translation: CASSSPGGADNYGYTF. This rearrangement joins TRBV7-9 to TRBJ1-2; weak D call: TRBD1 (6 bases). The V end lost 4 bases, the J end lost 1 base, and 16 bases lay between the germline ends. Looked up from germline, CDR1 is SEHNR and CDR2 is FQNEAQ (reference sequence). The CDR3 consists of 16 residues. The variable domain in full, with the rest retrieved from reference TRBV7-9 and TRBJ1-2, is DTGVSQNPRHKITKRGQNVTFRCDPISEHNRLYWYRQTLGQGPEFLTYFQNEAQLEKSRLLSDRFSAERPKGSFSTLEIQRTEQGDSAMYLCASSSPGGADNYGYTFGSGTRLTVV.